Only one count was recorded for the clone carrying this TCR beta chain. This sample was taken from a study of blood T cell repertoires in COVID-19. Sequencing used immunoSEQ multiplex PCR; TCRdb keeps in-frame clones, though not all of them. The table shows under 30,000 clones, with 84% occurring only once. This CDR3 is 14 amino acids long. Germline assignment: CDR1 SGDLS and CDR2 YYNGEE. V shed 0 bases and J shed 3 bases, with 9 bases lying between them. Sample: peripheral blood. The TCR originated in an elderly man with active COVID-19. The gene calls are TRBV9 and TRBJ1-2; D unclear. The CDR3 sequence is CASSVAAEDYGYTF. CDR3 in DNA: TGTGCCAGCAGCGTAGCTGCGGAGGACTATGGCTACACCTTC.